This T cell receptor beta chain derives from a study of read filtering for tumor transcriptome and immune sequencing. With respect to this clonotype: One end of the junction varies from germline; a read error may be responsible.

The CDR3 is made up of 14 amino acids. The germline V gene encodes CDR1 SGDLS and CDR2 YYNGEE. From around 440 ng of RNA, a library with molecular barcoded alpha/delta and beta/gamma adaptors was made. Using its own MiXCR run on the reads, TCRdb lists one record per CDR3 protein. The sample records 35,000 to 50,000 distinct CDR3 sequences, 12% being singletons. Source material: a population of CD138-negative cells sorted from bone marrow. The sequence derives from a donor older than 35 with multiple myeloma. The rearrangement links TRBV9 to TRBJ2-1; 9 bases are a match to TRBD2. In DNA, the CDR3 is TGTGCCAGCAGCGTTAGCGGGGGCTACAAAGAGCAGTCCTTC. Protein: CASSVSGGYKEQSF. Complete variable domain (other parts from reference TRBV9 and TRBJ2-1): DSGVTQTPKHLITATGQRVTLRCSPRSGDLSVYWYQQSLDQGLQFLIQYYNGEERAKGNILERFSAQQFPDLHSELNLSSLELGDSALYFCASSVSGGYKEQSFGPGTRLTVL.